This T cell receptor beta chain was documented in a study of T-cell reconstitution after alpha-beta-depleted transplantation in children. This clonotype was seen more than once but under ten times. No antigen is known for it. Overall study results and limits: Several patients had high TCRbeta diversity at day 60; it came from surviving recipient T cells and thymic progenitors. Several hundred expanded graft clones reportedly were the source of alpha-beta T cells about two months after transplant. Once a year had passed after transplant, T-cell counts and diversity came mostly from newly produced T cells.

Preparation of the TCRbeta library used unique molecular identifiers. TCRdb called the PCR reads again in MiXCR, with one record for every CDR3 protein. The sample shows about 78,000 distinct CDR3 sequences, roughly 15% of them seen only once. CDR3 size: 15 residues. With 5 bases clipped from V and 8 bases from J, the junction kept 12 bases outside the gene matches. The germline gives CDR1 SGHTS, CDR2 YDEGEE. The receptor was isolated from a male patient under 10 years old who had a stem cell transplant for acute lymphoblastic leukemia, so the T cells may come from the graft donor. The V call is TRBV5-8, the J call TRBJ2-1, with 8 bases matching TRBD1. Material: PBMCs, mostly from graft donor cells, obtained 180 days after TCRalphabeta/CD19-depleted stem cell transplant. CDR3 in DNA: TGTGCCAGCAGGTCAACCGGGACAGGTAAAGATGAGCAGTTCTTC. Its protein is CASRSTGTGKDEQFF.